This T cell receptor beta chain was profiled in a study of blood T cell repertoires in COVID-19. Assay used: immunoSEQ multiplex PCR; TCRdb lists only in-frame clones, some missing. The data contain some 400,000 clones, 91% of them singletons. CDR3 length: 15 residues. Germline V gene sequence: CDR1 SGHRS, CDR2 YFSETQ. Trimming took 0 bases from V and 2 from J, leaving 9 bases between them. Source material: PBMCs or T cells enriched from blood (not recorded which). This chain joins TRBV5-1 and TRBJ2-1; D gene ambiguous. The sequence came from a woman aged 35 to 49 who had been exposed to COVID-19. CDR3 in DNA: TGCGCCAGCAGCTTGGTTCCCACAACCTACAATGAGCAGTTCTTC. Translating it yields CASSLVPTTYNEQFF.